One sample yielded the 2 T cell receptor beta chains listed below, sequenced in a study of CD8 T cells in Susac syndrome. It was with random hexamers that roughly 0.45 to 1 ug RNA was reverse transcribed. In TCRdb, the immunoSEQ multiplex PCR reads were re-called with MiXCR into one record per CDR3 protein. This table holds under 200,000 distinct CDR3 sequences, approximately 94% found once. The sample taken for sequencing was CD4+ T cells from PBMCs. The receptors were gathered from a human donor with Susac syndrome.

This chain uses TRBV7-9 with TRBJ1-2; D may be TRBD1 (5 bases). Germline CDR1 and CDR2: SEHNR and FQNEAQ (reference sequence). This CDR3 has 15 residues. V lost 3 bases and J 5 bases, leaving 16 bases between the germline ends. The CDR3 spells CASSFSGTDEYGYTF. DNA for the CDR3: TGTGCCAGCAGCTTTTCCGGGACTGACGAGTATGGCTACACCTTC.

This chain joins TRBV9 and TRBJ2-1; possible D gene TRBD1, 6 bases. The CDR3 runs to 15 residues. V was trimmed by 0 bases and J by 4 bases, leaving 11 bases between them. CDR1 SGDLS and CDR2 YYNGEE come from the germline V gene. Here the CDR3 reads CASSVAPTGYNEQFF. The DNA of the CDR3 is TGTGCCAGCAGCGTAGCGCCGACAGGATACAATGAGCAGTTCTTC.